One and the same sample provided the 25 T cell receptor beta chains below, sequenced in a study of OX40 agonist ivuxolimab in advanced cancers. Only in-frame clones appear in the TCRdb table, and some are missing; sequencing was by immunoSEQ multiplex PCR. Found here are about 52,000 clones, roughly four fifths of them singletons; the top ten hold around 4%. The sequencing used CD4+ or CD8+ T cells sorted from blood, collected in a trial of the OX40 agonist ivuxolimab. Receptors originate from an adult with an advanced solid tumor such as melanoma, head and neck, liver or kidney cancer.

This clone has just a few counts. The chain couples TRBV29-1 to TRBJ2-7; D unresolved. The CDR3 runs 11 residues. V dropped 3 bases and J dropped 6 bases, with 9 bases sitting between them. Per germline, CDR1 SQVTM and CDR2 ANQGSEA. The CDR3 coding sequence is TGCAGCGTTGAGAGCCCAACCGAGCAGTACTTC. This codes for CSVESPTEQYF.

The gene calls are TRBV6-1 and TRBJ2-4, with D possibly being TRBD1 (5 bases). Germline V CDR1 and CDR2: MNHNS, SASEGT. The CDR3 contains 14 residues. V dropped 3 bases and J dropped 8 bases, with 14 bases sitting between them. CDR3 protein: CASSETRESHIQYF. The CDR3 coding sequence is TGTGCCAGCAGTGAGACCAGGGAATCCCACATTCAGTACTTC.

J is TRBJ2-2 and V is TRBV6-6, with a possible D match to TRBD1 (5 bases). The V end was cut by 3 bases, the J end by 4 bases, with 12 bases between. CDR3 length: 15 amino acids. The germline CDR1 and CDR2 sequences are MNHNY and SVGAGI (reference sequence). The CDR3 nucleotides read TGTGCCAGCAGTTATAGGCAGGGTGGCACCGGGGAGCTGTTTTTT. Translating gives CASSYRQGGTGELFF.

The CDR3 DNA reads TGTGCCAGCAGCTTTCAGGGGTATGGCGAGCAGTACTTC. This codes for CASSFQGYGEQYF. The V and J genes are TRBV11-2 and TRBJ2-7; D is possibly TRBD1 (6 bases). Trimming stripped 3 bases from V and 6 bases from J, with 12 bases between. This CDR3 comprises 13 residues. Germline loops: CDR1 SGHAT, CDR2 FQNNGV.

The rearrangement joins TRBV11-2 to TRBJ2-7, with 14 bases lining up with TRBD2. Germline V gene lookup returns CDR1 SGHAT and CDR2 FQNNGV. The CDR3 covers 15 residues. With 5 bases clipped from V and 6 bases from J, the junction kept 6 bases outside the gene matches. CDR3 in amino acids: CASSKTSGGVTEQYF. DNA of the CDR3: TGTGCCAGCAGCAAGACTAGCGGGGGGGTAACCGAGCAGTACTTC.

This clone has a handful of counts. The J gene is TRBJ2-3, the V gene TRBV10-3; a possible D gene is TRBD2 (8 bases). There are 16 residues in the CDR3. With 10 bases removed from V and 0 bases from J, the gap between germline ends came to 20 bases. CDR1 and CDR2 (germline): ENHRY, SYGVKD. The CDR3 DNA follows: TGTGCCACCAGGGGGGGGGCTAGCGGGAGCACAGATACGCAGTATTTT. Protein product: CATRGGASGSTDTQYF.

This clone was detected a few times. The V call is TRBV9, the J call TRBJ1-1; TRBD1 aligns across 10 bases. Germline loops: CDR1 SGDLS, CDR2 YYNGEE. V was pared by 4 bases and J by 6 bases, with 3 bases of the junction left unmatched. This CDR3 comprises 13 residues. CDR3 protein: CASSTGTGAEAFF. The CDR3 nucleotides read TGTGCCAGCAGCACCGGGACAGGGGCTGAAGCTTTCTTT. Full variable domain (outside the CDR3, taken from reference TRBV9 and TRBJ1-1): DSGVTQTPKHLITATGQRVTLRCSPRSGDLSVYWYQQSLDQGLQFLIQYYNGEERAKGNILERFSAQQFPDLHSELNLSSLELGDSALYFCASSTGTGAEAFFGQGTRLTVV.

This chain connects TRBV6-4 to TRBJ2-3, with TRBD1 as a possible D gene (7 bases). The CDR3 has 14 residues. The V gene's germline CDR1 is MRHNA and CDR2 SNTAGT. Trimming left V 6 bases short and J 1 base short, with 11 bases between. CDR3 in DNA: TGTGCCAGCAGGCGGGACAGCGGCACAGATACGCAGTATTTT. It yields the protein CASRRDSGTDTQYF.

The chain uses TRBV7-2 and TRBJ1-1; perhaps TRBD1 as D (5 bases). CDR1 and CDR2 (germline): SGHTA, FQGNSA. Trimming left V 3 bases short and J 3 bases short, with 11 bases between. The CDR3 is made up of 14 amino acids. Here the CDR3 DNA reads TGTGCCAGCAGCTTTCAAGGGGTTCACACTGAAGCTTTCTTT. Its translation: CASSFQGVHTEAFF.

The CDR3 loop is CASTDRANTEAFF. DNA of the CDR3: TGTGCCAGCACCGACAGGGCGAACACTGAAGCTTTCTTT. This rearrangement joins TRBV6-6 to TRBJ1-1; 7 nucleotides line up with TRBD1. J was trimmed by 1 base and V by 7 bases; bases with no gene match: 3. The V gene's germline CDR1 is MNHNY and CDR2 SVGAGI (reference sequence). The CDR3 is 13 amino acids.

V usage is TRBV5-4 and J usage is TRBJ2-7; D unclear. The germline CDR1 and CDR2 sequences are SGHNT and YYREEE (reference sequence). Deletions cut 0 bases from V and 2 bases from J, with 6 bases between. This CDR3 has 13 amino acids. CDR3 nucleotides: TGTGCCAGCAGCTTGGCCGTAACCTACGAGCAGTACTTC. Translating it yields CASSLAVTYEQYF.

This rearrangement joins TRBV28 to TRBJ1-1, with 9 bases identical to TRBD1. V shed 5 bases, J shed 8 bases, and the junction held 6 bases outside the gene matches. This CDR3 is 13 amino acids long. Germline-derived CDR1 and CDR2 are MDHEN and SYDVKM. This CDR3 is CASSPGQGQEAFF. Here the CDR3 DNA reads TGTGCCAGCAGTCCCGGACAGGGGCAAGAAGCTTTCTTT.

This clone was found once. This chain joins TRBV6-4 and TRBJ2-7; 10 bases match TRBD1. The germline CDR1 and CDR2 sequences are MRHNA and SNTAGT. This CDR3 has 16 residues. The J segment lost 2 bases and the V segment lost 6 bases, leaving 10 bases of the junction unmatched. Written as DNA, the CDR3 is TGTGCCAGCAGGGGATTAAAGGGGACAGGGGCCTACGAGCAGTACTTC. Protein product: CASRGLKGTGAYEQYF.

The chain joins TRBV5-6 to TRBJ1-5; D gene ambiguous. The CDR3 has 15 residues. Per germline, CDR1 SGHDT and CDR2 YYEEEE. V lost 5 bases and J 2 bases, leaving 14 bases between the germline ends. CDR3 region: CASSVTGWGNQPQHF. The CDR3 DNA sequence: TGTGCCAGCAGTGTTACGGGCTGGGGCAATCAGCCCCAGCATTTT. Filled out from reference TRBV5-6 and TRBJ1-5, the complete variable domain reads DAGVTQSPTHLIKTRGQQVTLRCSPKSGHDTVSWYQQALGQGPQFIFQYYEEEERQRGNFPDRFSGHQFPNYSSELNVNALLLGDSALYLCASSVTGWGNQPQHFGDGTRLSIL.

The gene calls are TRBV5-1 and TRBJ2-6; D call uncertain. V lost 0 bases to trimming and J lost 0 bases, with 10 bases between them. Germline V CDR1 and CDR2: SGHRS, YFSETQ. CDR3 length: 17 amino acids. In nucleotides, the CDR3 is TGCGCCAGCAGCTTGGAGGCTACGAACTCTGGGGCCAACGTCCTGACTTTC. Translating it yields CASSLEATNSGANVLTF.

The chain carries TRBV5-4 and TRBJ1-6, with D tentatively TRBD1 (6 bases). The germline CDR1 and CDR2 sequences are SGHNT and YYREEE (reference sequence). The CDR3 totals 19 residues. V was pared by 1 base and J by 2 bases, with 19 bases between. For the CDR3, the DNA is TGTGCCAGCAGCTTGAATCGGGCAGGGGCAGGGCCCTATAATTCACCCCTCCACTTT. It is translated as CASSLNRAGAGPYNSPLHF.

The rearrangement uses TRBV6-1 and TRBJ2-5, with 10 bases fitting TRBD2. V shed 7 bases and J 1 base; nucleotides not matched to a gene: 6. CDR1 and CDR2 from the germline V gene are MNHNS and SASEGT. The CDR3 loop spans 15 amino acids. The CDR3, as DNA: TGTGCCAGCACGATACTAGCGGGGAGCCAAGAGACCCAGTACTTC. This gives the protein CASTILAGSQETQYF.

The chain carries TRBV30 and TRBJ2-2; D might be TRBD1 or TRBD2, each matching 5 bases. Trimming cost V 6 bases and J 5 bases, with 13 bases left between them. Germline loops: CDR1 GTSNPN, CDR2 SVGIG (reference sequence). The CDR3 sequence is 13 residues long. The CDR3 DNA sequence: TGTGCCTGCTGGGGGTGGGGGACCGGGGAGCTGTTTTTT. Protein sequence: CACWGWGTGELFF.

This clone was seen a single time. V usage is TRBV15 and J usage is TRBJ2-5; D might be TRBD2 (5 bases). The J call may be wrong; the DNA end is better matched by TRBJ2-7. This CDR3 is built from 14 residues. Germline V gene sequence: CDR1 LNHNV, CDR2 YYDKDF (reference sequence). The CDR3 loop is CATSSQLGGTEQYF. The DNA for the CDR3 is TGTGCCACCAGCAGCCAACTAGGAGGTACCGAGCAGTACTTC.

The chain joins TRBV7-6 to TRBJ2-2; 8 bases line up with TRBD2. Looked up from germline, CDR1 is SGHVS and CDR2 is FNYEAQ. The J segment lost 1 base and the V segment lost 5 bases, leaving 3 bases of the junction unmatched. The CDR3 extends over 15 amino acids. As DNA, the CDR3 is TGTGCCAGCAGCCCGACTAGCGTGAACACCGGGGAGCTGTTTTTT. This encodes CASSPTSVNTGELFF.

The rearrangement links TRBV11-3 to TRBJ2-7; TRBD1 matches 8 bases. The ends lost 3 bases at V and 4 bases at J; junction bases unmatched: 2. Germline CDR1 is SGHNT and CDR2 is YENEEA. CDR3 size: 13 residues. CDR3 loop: CASSFGQGYEQYF. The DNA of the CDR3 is TGTGCCAGCAGCTTCGGACAGGGATACGAGCAGTACTTC.

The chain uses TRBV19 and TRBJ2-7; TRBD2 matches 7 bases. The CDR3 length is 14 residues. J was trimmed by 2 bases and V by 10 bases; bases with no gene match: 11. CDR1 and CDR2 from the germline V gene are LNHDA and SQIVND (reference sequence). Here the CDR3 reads CATAGLAEPYEQYF. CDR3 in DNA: TGTGCCACCGCGGGTCTAGCGGAACCCTACGAGCAGTACTTC.

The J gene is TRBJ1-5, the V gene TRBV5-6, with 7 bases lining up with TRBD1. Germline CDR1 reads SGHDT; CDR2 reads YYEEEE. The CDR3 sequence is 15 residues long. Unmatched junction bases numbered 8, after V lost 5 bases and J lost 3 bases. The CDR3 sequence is CASRLFRGDNQPQHF. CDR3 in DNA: TGTGCCAGCAGACTTTTCAGGGGGGACAATCAGCCCCAGCATTTT. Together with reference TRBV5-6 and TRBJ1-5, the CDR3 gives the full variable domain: DAGVTQSPTHLIKTRGQQVTLRCSPKSGHDTVSWYQQALGQGPQFIFQYYEEEERQRGNFPDRFSGHQFPNYSSELNVNALLLGDSALYLCASRLFRGDNQPQHFGDGTRLSIL.

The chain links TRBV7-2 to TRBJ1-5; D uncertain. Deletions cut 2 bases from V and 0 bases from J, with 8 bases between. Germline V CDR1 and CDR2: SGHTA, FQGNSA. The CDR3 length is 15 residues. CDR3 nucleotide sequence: TGTGCCAGCAGCTTATGGATCAATAGCAATCAGCCCCAGCATTTT. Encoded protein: CASSLWINSNQPQHF.

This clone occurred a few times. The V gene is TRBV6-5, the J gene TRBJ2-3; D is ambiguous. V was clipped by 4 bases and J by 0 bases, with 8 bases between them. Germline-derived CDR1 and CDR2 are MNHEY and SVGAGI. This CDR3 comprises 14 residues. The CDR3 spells CASSLSHSTDTQYF. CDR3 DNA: TGTGCCAGCAGTTTGTCCCATAGCACAGATACGCAGTATTTT.